This T cell receptor (beta chain) was recovered during a study of regulatory T cells in long-lasting Graves disease. Time point meaning: newly diagnosed GD, antithyroid drugs for less than 3 months. Construction of the TCR library relied on RNA isolated from PBMCs. Patients with Graves' disease were diagnosed by American Thyroid Association guidelines. All patients originated from an endocrinology department located in Xi'an, China. Relying on iRepertoire HTBI primers and Arm-PCR of CDR3 regions, the team built TCR beta libraries. One entry per CDR3 protein results from TCRdb running MiXCR on the multiplex PCR reads. The sample records about 400,000 distinct CDR3 sequences, 15% to 19% being singletons. In this sample, this clonotype turned up many times. The sequence was collected from a female donor with Graves disease. The sample was peripheral blood mononuclear cells (PBMCs), taken at new diagnosis, from a patient treated with antithyroid drugs.

CDR3 loop: CSAIPGTGLDEQYF. In nucleotides, the CDR3 is TGCAGTGCTATCCCCGGGACAGGGTTGGACGAGCAGTACTTC. The chain couples TRBV20-1 to TRBJ2-7, with 9 bases matching TRBD1. The ends lost 4 bases at V and 5 bases at J; junction bases unmatched: 9. The CDR3 covers 14 residues. Germline-derived CDR1 and CDR2 are DFQATT and SNEGSKA (reference sequence).